The 32 T cell receptor beta chains given below trace back to one sample, sequenced in a study of identical twins. Each CDR3 protein gets one entry after TCRdb re-called the 5' RACE reads with MiXCR. The table lists 250,000 to 350,000 distinct CDR3 sequences, roughly 9% of them singletons, with 6% to 8.5% in the top ten. The sample was also reused in another study, on yellow fever vaccine responses in identical twins.

The sequencing sample was made of CD8+ T cells sorted from blood. These receptors were taken from a woman younger than 30 in good health.

Only a few counts were recorded for this clonotype. The chain joins TRBV6-4 to TRBJ2-2; possibly TRBD1 or TRBD2 for D (6 bases each). There are 20 residues in the CDR3. The V gene lost 4 bases and the J gene lost 1 base, with 25 bases spanning the gap. The V gene's germline CDR1 is MRHNA and CDR2 SNTAGT. CDR3 sequence reads: CASSGPTGAPPRWNTGELFF. CDR3 bases: TGTGCCAGCAGTGGCCCGACGGGGGCCCCCCCTAGGTGGAACACCGGGGAGCTGTTTTTT.

This clonotype was detected a few times. The chain is built from TRBV6-5 and TRBJ2-7; 9 nucleotides align to TRBD2. This CDR3 is 16 amino acids long. With 2 bases clipped from V and 2 bases from J, the junction kept 7 bases outside the gene matches. From germline, CDR1 is MNHEY and CDR2 SVGAGI. The CDR3 region has the DNA TGTGCCAGCAGTTACGTTCAGGCTAGCGGGACCTACGAGCAGTACTTC. It specifies CASSYVQASGTYEQYF.

This clonotype has at least ten counts. This chain joins TRBV29-1 and TRBJ2-2; no definite D call. Germline V gives CDR1 SQVTM, CDR2 ANQGSEA. The CDR3 runs to 13 residues. Trimming shortened V by 3 bases and J by 1 base, and 6 bases separated the two germline ends. Written as DNA, the CDR3 is TGCAGCGTTGACGCGCAGAACACCGGGGAGCTGTTTTTT. Translation: CSVDAQNTGELFF.

In its sample, this clonotype was seen many times. The gene calls are TRBV2 and TRBJ2-1; D unresolved. The CDR3 spans 12 residues. V lost 3 bases and J 9 bases, leaving 9 bases between the germline ends. The germline gives CDR1 SNHLY, CDR2 FYNNEI. CDR3 amino acids: CASSEQYPEQFF. CDR3 sequence (DNA): TGTGCCAGCAGTGAGCAGTACCCTGAGCAGTTCTTC.

The chain links TRBV23-1 to TRBJ2-5; D is possibly TRBD1 or TRBD2 (6 bases each). TRBV23-1 is placed among ORFs of uncertain function. The V and J ends lost 1 base and 2 bases respectively, with 23 bases between them. CDR3 length: 19 amino acids. The CDR3 bases are TGCGCCAGCAGTCAATTCGTTCTTCTCGGGGGCCGGGGGCAAGAGACCCAGTACTTC. As protein: CASSQFVLLGGRGQETQYF.

This chain uses TRBV19 with TRBJ1-1; D not resolved. Trimming removed 5 bases from V and 0 bases from J, with 7 bases in between. Germline CDR1 and CDR2: LNHDA and SQIVND (reference sequence). This CDR3 has 13 residues. CDR3 amino acids: CASSSWLNTEAFF. The DNA of the CDR3 is TGTGCCAGTAGTTCGTGGTTGAACACTGAAGCTTTCTTT.

This clonotype turned up a few times. The chain employs TRBV2 and TRBJ2-7; the D gene is possibly TRBD1 (6 bases). The CDR3 sequence is 16 residues long. The germline gives CDR1 SNHLY, CDR2 FYNNEI. With 6 bases removed from V and 9 bases from J, the gap between germline ends came to 27 bases. CDR3 sequence (DNA): TGTGCCAGCAGCGAGAACAGGGTGTCGTTCATGTTTGGGCAGTACTTC. Translation: CASSENRVSFMFGQYF.

This clonotype was counted at least ten times. The V gene is TRBV4-1, the J gene TRBJ2-2; D is perhaps TRBD1 (5 bases). Trimming removed 8 bases at V and 4 bases at J, with 14 bases between. The CDR3 totals 14 residues. The germline V gene encodes CDR1 MGHRA and CDR2 YSYEKL. CDR3 amino acids: CASVNEGVTGELFF. CDR3 sequence (DNA): TGCGCCAGCGTTAACGAAGGGGTCACCGGGGAGCTGTTTTTT.

This clonotype was counted between two and nine times. This chain connects TRBV29-1 to TRBJ1-1; D remains unclear. Germline V CDR1 and CDR2: SQVTM, ANQGSEA. Trimming left V 7 bases short and J 0 bases short, with 9 bases between. This CDR3 has 12 residues. CDR3 protein: CSAHVLNTEAFF. DNA for the CDR3: TGCAGCGCGCACGTTTTGAACACTGAAGCTTTCTTT.

J is TRBJ2-7 and V is TRBV29-1; no reliable D call. V was shortened by 2 bases and J by 6 bases, with 11 bases between the two germline ends. CDR3 length: 12 amino acids. Germline-derived CDR1 and CDR2 are SQVTM and ANQGSEA. Here the CDR3 DNA reads TGCAGCGTTGAAATAGGTACCCTCGAGCAGTACTTC. Its translation is CSVEIGTLEQYF.

This clonotype was observed a handful of times. This CDR3 is CASSVGAGNQPQHF. DNA for the CDR3: TGTGCCAGCAGCGTAGGAGCCGGGAATCAGCCCCAGCATTTT. The chain is built from TRBV9 and TRBJ1-5; D gene ambiguous. The CDR3 length is 14 residues. Trimming left V 0 bases short and J 4 bases short, with 8 bases between. Germline CDR1 SGDLS, CDR2 YYNGEE.

This clonotype occurred a few times. The J gene is TRBJ2-1, the V gene TRBV6-2 or TRBV6-3, with TRBD2 matching over 10 bases. CDR3 length: 15 amino acids. Germline trimming cut 1 base from V and 5 bases from J; bases unmatched to any gene: 2. CDR1 is MNHEY, CDR2 SVGEGT, per germline. The CDR3 loop reads CASSYWGTSDNEQFF. The CDR3 bases are TGTGCCAGCAGTTACTGGGGGACTAGCGACAATGAGCAGTTCTTC.

This clonotype was detected many times. This rearrangement joins TRBV12-5 to TRBJ2-1; tentatively, D is TRBD2 (5 bases). Trimming took 1 base from V and 9 from J, leaving 10 bases between them. The germline gives CDR1 LGHNT, CDR2 FRNRAP. This CDR3 contains 13 residues. The CDR3 DNA is TGTGCTAGTGGTTTGGACTACCGGGGTGAGCAGTTCTTC. Amino acids: CASGLDYRGEQFF.

This clonotype was seen a few times. The chain uses TRBV6-5 and TRBJ2-6; D call uncertain. V gave up 7 bases and J gave up 4 bases, with 5 bases separating them. CDR1 is MNHEY, CDR2 SVGAGI, per germline. The CDR3 loop spans 12 amino acids. The DNA for the CDR3 is TGTGCCAGCATAGGCGGGGCCAACGTCCTGACTTTC. This translates into CASIGGANVLTF.

This clonotype was recorded a few times. The chain recombines TRBV7-9 with TRBJ2-5; 9 bases agree with TRBD2. The trim removed 0 bases at V and 4 bases at J, leaving 6 bases unmatched. This CDR3 region has 16 residues. In germline, CDR1 is SEHNR, CDR2 FQNEAQ (reference sequence). The DNA for the CDR3 is TGTGCCAGCAGCTTAGCGCTAGCGGGGTTGGGAGAGACCCAGTACTTC. This sequence encodes CASSLALAGLGETQYF.

At least ten counts were recorded for this clonotype. The chain's CDR3 is CASSQASGTAKNIQYF. For the CDR3, the DNA is TGTGCCAGCAGCCAAGCGTCCGGGACAGCAAAAAACATTCAGTACTTC. The gene calls are TRBV4-2 and TRBJ2-4; 7 bases are a match to TRBD1. Losses at the gene ends were 1 base for V and 4 bases for J; bases not matched to a gene: 7. This CDR3 spans 16 amino acids. Looked up from germline, CDR1 is LGHNA and CDR2 is YNFKEQ.

This clonotype occurred a few times. The chain employs TRBV27 and TRBJ2-2; 10 bases line up with TRBD2. V shed 4 bases, J shed 2 bases, and the junction held 10 bases outside the gene matches. Germline V gene lookup returns CDR1 MNHEY and CDR2 SMNVEV (reference sequence). CDR3 length: 18 residues. CDR3 sequence reads: CASSSLTSGTPNTGELFF. DNA for the CDR3: TGTGCCAGCAGTTCCCTCACTAGCGGGACGCCTAACACCGGGGAGCTGTTTTTT.

This clonotype has a count of ten or more. The chain has TRBV25-1 and TRBJ2-7; either TRBD1 or TRBD2 may fit D (5 bases each). Germline CDR1 reads MGHDK; CDR2 reads SYGVNS. Trimming shortened V by 5 bases and J by 5 bases, and 13 bases separated the two germline ends. The CDR3 is 13 residues long. CDR3 protein: CASSPRRGDEQYF. DNA of the CDR3: TGTGCCAGCAGTCCCCGCCGGGGCGACGAGCAGTACTTC.

This clonotype was detected only a few times. CDR3 in amino acids: CASSTLSTLYGYTF. In DNA, the CDR3 is TGTGCCAGCAGCACGCTCTCCACACTCTATGGCTACACCTTC. The rearrangement uses TRBV7-9 and TRBJ1-2, with D unclear. V shed 5 bases and J shed 4 bases, with 14 bases lying between them. Germline-derived CDR1 and CDR2 are SEHNR and FQNEAQ (reference sequence). The CDR3 is made up of 14 amino acids.

The sample holds many counts of this clonotype. The rearrangement uses TRBV12-3 or TRBV12-4 and TRBJ2-5; TRBD2 matches 7 bases. This CDR3 is 14 amino acids long. Losses at the gene ends were 3 bases for V and 2 bases for J; bases not matched to a gene: 3. The CDR3 region is CASSFGGGQETQYF. The CDR3 DNA sequence: TGTGCCAGCAGTTTTGGGGGGGGGCAAGAGACCCAGTACTTC.

This clonotype was recorded a few times. The V gene is TRBV4-3, the J gene TRBJ2-7; D tentatively fits TRBD1 or TRBD2 (5 bases each). Deletions cut 4 bases from V and 4 bases from J, with 17 bases between. The CDR3 contains 15 residues. Germline V gene sequence: CDR1 LGHNA, CDR2 YSLEER. CDR3 region: CASSRNDQGGYEQYF. The CDR3 DNA reads TGCGCCAGCAGCCGAAATGACCAGGGCGGGTACGAGCAGTACTTC.

The sample holds a few counts of this clonotype. The chain employs TRBV27 and TRBJ1-2; possible D gene TRBD1, 6 bases. Germline V gene data show CDR1 as MNHEY and CDR2 as SMNVEV (reference sequence). The CDR3 runs 15 residues. V lost 4 bases, J lost 2 bases, and 14 bases lay in between. The CDR3 coding sequence is TGTGCCAGCAGTTCGTTACAGGGTCTCAACTATGGCTACACCTTC. Its translation is CASSSLQGLNYGYTF.

This clonotype was counted only a few times. CDR3 amino acids: CASSYSKRTGQGKNIQYF. CDR3 coding DNA: TGTGCCAGCAGTTACTCGAAGAGGACCGGGCAGGGGAAAAACATTCAGTACTTC. V is TRBV6-5 and J is TRBJ2-4, with D possibly TRBD1 on 6 matching bases. Germline loops: CDR1 MNHEY, CDR2 SVGAGI. The CDR3 sequence is 18 residues long. Trimming shortened V by 0 bases and J by 4 bases, and 19 bases separated the two germline ends.

The chain carries TRBV19 and TRBJ2-3; TRBD1 agrees at 7 bases. Germline V gene data show CDR1 as LNHDA and CDR2 as SQIVND (reference sequence). This CDR3 is 17 amino acids long. V lost 5 bases and J lost 4; bases outside the gene matches: 15. DNA for the CDR3: TGTGCCAGTAGTCCCCGGGACAGTCCTGTAGGCGCAGATACGCAGTATTTT. This codes for CASSPRDSPVGADTQYF.

This clonotype was detected many times. The chain employs TRBV7-2 and TRBJ2-7; 7 positions agree with TRBD1. The CDR3 spans 14 residues. J gave up 2 bases and V 4 bases, and 5 bases lay outside the gene matches. Per the germline V gene, CDR1 is SGHTA and CDR2 is FQGNSA. The CDR3 DNA sequence: TGTGCCAGCAGCTCGACAGGGTCCCCCTACGAGCAGTACTTC. Amino acid sequence: CASSSTGSPYEQYF.

V is TRBV11-2 and J is TRBJ2-1, with 9 nucleotides matching TRBD2. Trimming removed 2 bases from V and 4 bases from J; junction bases left unmatched: 9. CDR1 and CDR2 from the germline V gene are SGHAT and FQNNGV. This CDR3 has 17 residues. In DNA, the CDR3 is TGTGCCAGCAGCTTAATATGGGCTAGCGGGGAATACAATGAGCAGTTCTTC. Residues: CASSLIWASGEYNEQFF.

This clonotype has only a few counts. The chain is built from TRBV25-1 and TRBJ1-4, with D maybe TRBD1 (6 bases). The CDR3 extends over 15 amino acids. CDR1 is MGHDK, CDR2 SYGVNS, per germline. V lost 4 bases, J lost 5 bases, and 14 bases lay in between. CDR3 sequence reads: CASSVRDNSNEKLFF. CDR3 nucleotide sequence: TGTGCCAGCAGTGTCCGGGACAATTCCAATGAAAAACTGTTTTTT.

The genes are TRBV24-1 and TRBJ2-3; 8 positions match TRBD2. CDR3 length equals 19 residues. Germline lookup yields CDR1 KGHDR and CDR2 SFDVKD. Losses at the gene ends were 1 base for V and 2 bases for J; bases not matched to a gene: 13. In DNA form, the CDR3 reads TGTGCCACCAGTGATTTTTTCCCCGAATTAGCGGGAACCACAGATACGCAGTATTTT. It specifies CATSDFFPELAGTTDTQYF.

This clonotype appeared a few times. CDR3 in DNA: TGTGCCAGCAGCCAAGATAGACAGGGGACGCAGTATTTT. Protein product: CASSQDRQGTQYF. The chain is built from TRBV4-2 and TRBJ2-3, with TRBD1 matching over 8 bases. Germline CDR1 LGHNA, CDR2 YNFKEQ. V lost 0 bases and J lost 9; bases outside the gene matches: 2. This CDR3 comprises 13 residues.

This chain uses TRBV4-3 with TRBJ2-7; no clear D. From germline, CDR1 is LGHNA and CDR2 YSLEER. The CDR3 contains 15 residues. The ends were cut back, 0 bases at V and 0 bases at J, with 9 bases in the middle. The CDR3 bases are TGCGCCAGCAGCCAAGATTGGACGGCCTCCTACGAGCAGTACTTC. Residues: CASSQDWTASYEQYF.

The sample holds a few counts of this clonotype. The gene calls are TRBV7-9 and TRBJ2-3, with D hard to call. The V end lost 5 bases, the J end lost 2 bases, and 14 bases lay between the germline ends. The CDR3 contains 15 residues. Germline loops: CDR1 SEHNR, CDR2 FQNEAQ (reference sequence). The CDR3 spells CASSSREDPTDTQYF. The CDR3 region has the DNA TGTGCCAGCAGCAGCAGAGAAGATCCCACAGATACGCAGTATTTT.

CDR3 sequence (DNA): TGTGCCAGCAGCTTGACTAGCGGGCACTACGAGCAGTACTTC. Translation: CASSLTSGHYEQYF. The chain links TRBV7-2 to TRBJ2-7; 10 bases agree with TRBD2. This CDR3 is 14 amino acids long. CDR1 and CDR2 from the germline V gene are SGHTA and FQGNSA. The J segment lost 3 bases and the V segment lost 3 bases, leaving 2 bases of the junction unmatched.